This T cell receptor beta chain is drawn from a study of Graves' ophthalmopathy and Graves' hyperthyroidism. Study-wide context: Hyperthyroidism was classified as stable if no ophthalmopathy occurred within 18 months of follow-up. Points from the study as a whole: Detection in blood was also observed for most expanded thyroid clonotypes above 0.001 frequency. A classifier, a 13-signature model, separated ophthalmopathy from stable hyperthyroidism with approximately 88% sensitivity and about 81% specificity.

RNA transcripts provided the template for amplifying TCR beta CDR3 regions. HTBI-primed RT-PCR formed the first round, and a multiplex PCR formed the second. TCRdb independently ran MiXCR on the multiplex PCR reads; one entry per CDR3 protein. The sample yields around 1.1 million distinct CDR3 sequences, 35% to 40% seen once. This CDR3 spans 15 amino acids. The germline gives CDR1 MNHEY, CDR2 SMNVEV (reference sequence). V gave up 5 bases and J gave up 2 bases, with 13 bases separating them. This clonotype was found a few times. The antigen is not known. This TCR was sampled from an adult man with Graves' hyperthyroidism. The genes are TRBV27 and TRBJ1-5, with TRBD1 as a possible D gene (5 bases). Sample: peripheral blood or thyroid tissue (not recorded which). The CDR3 nucleotides are TGTGCCAGCAGTCCCCTTCTGGGGGGCAATCAGCCCCAGCATTTT. Translating gives CASSPLLGGNQPQHF.